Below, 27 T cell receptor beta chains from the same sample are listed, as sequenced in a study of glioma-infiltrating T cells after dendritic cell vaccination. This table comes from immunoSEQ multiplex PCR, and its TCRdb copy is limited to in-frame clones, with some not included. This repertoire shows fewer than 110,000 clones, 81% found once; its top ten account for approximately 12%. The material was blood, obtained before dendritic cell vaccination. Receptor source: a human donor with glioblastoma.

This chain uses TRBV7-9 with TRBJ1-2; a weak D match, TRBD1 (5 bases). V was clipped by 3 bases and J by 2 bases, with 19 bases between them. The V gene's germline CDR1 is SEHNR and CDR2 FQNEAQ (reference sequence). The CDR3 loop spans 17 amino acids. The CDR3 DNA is TGTGCCAGCAGCTTCTCACTCGCCACAGGAAGGAACTATGGCTACACCTTC. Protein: CASSFSLATGRNYGYTF.

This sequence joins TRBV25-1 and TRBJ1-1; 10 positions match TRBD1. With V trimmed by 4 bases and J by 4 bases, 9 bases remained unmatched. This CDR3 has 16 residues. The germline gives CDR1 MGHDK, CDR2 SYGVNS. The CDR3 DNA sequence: TGTGCCAGCAGTGGGCCTCGGACAGGGGGGGTCACTGAAGCTTTCTTT. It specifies CASSGPRTGGVTEAFF.

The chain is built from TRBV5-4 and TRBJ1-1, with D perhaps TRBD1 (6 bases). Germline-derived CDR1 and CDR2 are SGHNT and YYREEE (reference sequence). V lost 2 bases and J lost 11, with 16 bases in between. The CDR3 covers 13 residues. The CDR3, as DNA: TGTGCCAGCAGCTTAGCAGGGGAGATCGATGCTTTCTTT. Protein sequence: CASSLAGEIDAFF.

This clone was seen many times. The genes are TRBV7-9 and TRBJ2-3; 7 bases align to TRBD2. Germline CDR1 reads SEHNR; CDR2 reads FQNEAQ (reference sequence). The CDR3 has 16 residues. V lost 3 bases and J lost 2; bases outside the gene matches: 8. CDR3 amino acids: CASSLRAGVLTDTQYF. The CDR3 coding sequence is TGTGCCAGCAGCTTGAGGGCGGGAGTCCTCACAGATACGCAGTATTTT.

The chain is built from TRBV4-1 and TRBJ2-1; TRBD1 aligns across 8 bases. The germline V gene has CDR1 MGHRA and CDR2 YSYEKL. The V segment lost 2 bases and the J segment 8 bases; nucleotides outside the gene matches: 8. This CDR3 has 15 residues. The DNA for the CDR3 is TGCGCCAGCAGCCAAACCTGGACAGGGTTAGATGAGCAGTTCTTC. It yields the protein CASSQTWTGLDEQFF.

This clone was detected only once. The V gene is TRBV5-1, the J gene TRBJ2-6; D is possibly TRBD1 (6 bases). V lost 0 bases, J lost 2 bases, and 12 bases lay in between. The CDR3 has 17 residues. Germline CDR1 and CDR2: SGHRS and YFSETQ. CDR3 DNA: TGCGCCAGCAGCTTGGCTAGCAGGGGCCCTGGGGCCAACGTCCTGACTTTC. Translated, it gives CASSLASRGPGANVLTF.

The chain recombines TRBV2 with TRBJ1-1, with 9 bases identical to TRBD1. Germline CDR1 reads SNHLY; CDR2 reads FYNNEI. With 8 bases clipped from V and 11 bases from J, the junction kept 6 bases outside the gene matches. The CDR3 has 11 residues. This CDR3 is CASQRDREAFF. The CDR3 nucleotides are TGTGCCAGCCAAAGGGACAGGGAGGCTTTCTTT.

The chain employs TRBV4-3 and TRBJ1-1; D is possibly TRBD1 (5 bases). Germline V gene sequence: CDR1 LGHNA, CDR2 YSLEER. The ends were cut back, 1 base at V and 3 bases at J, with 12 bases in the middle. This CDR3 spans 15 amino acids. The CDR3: CASSQVGGGDTEAFF. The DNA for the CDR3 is TGCGCCAGCAGCCAAGTTGGCGGAGGGGACACTGAAGCTTTCTTT.

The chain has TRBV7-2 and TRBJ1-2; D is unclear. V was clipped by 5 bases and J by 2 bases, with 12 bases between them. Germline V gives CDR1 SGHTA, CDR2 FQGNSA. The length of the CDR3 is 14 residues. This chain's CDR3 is CASSAGSLNYGYTF. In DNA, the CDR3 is TGTGCCAGCAGCGCGGGCAGCTTAAACTATGGCTACACCTTC.

The CDR3 nucleotides are TGTGCCAGCAGTTACTCGAGGGCCGGGGAGCTGTTTTTT. It is translated as CASSYSRAGELFF. J is TRBJ2-2 and V is TRBV6-5; tentative D call: TRBD2 (5 bases). The CDR3 totals 13 residues. Per the germline V gene, CDR1 is MNHEY and CDR2 is SVGAGI. Trimming cost V 0 bases and J 6 bases, with 5 bases left between them.

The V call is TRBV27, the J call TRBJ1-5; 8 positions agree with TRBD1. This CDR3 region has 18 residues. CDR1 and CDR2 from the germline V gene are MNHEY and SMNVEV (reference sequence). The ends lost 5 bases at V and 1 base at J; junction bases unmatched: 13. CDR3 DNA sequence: TGTGCCAGCAGTAGATACGGACAGGGAGGCAAGAGCAATCAGCCCCAGCATTTT. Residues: CASSRYGQGGKSNQPQHF.

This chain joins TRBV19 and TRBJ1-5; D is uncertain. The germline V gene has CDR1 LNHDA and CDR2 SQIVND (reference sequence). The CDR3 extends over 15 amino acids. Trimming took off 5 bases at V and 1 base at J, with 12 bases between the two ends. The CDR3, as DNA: TGTGCCAGTAGTCCATCGGGAGGCAGCAATCAGCCCCAGCATTTT. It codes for CASSPSGGSNQPQHF.

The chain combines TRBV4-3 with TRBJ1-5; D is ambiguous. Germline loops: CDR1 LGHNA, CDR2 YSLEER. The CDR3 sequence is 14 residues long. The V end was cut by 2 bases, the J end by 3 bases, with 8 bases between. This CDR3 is CASSQRGDNQPQHF. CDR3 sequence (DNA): TGCGCCAGCAGCCAACGGGGAGACAATCAGCCCCAGCATTTT.

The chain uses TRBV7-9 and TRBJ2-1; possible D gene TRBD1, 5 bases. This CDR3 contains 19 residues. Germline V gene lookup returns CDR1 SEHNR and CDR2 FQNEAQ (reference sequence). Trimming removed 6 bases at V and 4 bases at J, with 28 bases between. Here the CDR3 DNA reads TGTGCCAGCAGAAATAGAGGACGGACAAACCAATTCTCGTACAATGAGCAGTTCTTC. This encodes CASRNRGRTNQFSYNEQFF.

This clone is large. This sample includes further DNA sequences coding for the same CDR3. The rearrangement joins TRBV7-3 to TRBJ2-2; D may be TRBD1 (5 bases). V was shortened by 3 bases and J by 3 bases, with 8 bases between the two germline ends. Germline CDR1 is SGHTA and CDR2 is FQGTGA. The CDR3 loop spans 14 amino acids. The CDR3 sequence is CASSFDSYTGELFF. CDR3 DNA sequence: TGTGCCAGCAGCTTTGACAGCTACACCGGGGAGCTGTTTTTT.

The DNA for the CDR3 is TGTGCCAGCTCACCGGGGGACAGGGGGCTGGACACTGAAGCTTTCTTT. Amino acids: CASSPGDRGLDTEAFF. This sequence joins TRBV18 and TRBJ1-1, with TRBD1 matching 12 bases. This CDR3 is built from 16 residues. V shed 3 bases and J 3 bases; nucleotides not matched to a gene: 5. The V gene's germline CDR1 is KGHSH and CDR2 LQKENI.

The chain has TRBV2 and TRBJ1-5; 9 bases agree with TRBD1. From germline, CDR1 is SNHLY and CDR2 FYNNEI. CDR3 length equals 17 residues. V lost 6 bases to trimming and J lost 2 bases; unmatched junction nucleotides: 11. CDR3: CASRATGGGFGNQPQHF. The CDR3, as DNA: TGTGCCAGCAGAGCGACAGGGGGGGGCTTTGGCAATCAGCCCCAGCATTTT.

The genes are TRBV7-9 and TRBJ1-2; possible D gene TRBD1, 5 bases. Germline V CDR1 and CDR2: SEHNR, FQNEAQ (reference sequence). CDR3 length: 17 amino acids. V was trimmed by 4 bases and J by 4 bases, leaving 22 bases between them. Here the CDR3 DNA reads TGTGCCAGCAGCTCATCCTTACCCAGGGATGGGGCCTATGGCTACACCTTC. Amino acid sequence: CASSSSLPRDGAYGYTF.

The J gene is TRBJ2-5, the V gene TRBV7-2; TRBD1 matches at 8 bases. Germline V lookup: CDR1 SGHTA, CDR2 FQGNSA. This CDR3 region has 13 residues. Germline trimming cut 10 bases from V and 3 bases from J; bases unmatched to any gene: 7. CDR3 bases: TGTGCCACCCGCAGGGGGCGTGAAGAGACCCAGTACTTC. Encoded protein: CATRRGREETQYF.

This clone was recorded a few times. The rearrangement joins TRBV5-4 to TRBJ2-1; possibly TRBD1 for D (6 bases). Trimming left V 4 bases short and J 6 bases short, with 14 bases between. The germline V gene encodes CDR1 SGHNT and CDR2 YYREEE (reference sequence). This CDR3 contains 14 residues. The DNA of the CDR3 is TGTGCCAGCAGCCCGGGACACGGAAGCAATGAGCAGTTCTTC. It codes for CASSPGHGSNEQFF. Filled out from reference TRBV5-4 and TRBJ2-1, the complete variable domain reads ETGVTQSPTHLIKTRGQQVTLRCSSQSGHNTVSWYQQALGQGPQFIFQYYREEENGRGNFPPRFSGLQFPNYSSELNVNALELDDSALYLCASSPGHGSNEQFFGPGTRLTVL.

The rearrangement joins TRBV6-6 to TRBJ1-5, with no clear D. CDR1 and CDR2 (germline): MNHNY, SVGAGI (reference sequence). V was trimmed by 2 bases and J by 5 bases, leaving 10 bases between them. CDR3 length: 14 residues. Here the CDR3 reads CASSYREADQPQHF. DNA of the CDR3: TGTGCCAGCAGTTACCGGGAAGCAGATCAGCCCCAGCATTTT.

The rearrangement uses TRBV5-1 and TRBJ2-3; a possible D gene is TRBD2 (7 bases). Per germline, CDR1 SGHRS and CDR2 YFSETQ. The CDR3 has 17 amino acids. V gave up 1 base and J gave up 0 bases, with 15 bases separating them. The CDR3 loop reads CASSLWGGGASTDTQYF. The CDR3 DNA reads TGCGCCAGCAGCTTGTGGGGGGGCGGGGCCAGCACAGATACGCAGTATTTT.

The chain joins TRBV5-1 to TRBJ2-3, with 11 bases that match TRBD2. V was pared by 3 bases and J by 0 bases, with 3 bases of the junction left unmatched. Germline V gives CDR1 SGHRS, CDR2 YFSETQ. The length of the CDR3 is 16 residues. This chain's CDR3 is CASSWTSGRSTDTQYF. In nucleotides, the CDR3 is TGCGCCAGCAGCTGGACTAGCGGGCGGAGCACAGATACGCAGTATTTT.

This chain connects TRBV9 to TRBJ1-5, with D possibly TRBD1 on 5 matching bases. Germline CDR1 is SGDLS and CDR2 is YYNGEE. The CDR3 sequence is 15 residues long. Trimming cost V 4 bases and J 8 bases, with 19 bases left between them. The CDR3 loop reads CASSPRDSPFEPQHF. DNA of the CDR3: TGTGCCAGCAGCCCTCGAGACAGTCCTTTTGAGCCCCAGCATTTT.

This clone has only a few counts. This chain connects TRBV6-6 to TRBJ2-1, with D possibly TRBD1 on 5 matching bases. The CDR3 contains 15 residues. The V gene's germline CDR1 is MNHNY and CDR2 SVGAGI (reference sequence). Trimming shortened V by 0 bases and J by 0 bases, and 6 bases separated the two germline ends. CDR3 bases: TGTGCCAGCAGTTACTCGACAGACTCCTACAATGAGCAGTTCTTC. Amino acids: CASSYSTDSYNEQFF.

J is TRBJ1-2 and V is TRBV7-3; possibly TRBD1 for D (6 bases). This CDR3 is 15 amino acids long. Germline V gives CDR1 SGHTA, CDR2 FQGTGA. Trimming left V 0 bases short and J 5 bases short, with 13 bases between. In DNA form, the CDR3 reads TGTGCCAGCAGCTTAACGGCGGGGGCAGGGTATGGCTACACCTTC. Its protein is CASSLTAGAGYGYTF.

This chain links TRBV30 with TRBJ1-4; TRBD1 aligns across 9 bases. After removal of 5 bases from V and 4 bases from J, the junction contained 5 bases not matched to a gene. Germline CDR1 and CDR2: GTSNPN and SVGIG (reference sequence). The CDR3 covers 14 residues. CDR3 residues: CAWGEDRGNEKLFF. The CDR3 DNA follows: TGTGCCTGGGGCGAGGACAGGGGTAATGAAAAACTGTTTTTT.